This T cell receptor (beta chain) was observed in a study of blood T cell repertoires in COVID-19. Study details: The study drew acute and convalescent COVID-19 samples from the United States, Italy and Spain. Sources were T cells, B-cell-depleted T cells, or PBMCs; the material itself was cDNA or gDNA.

In the original workflow: Nucleated cell counts were estimated from reference gene primer amplification. Here immunoSEQ multiplex PCR was the method, and the copy in TCRdb shows in-frame clones only, minus some. V, J and clone size were drawn from that table, and D and trimming were deduced from the DNA. This sample yields some 65,000 clones, of which around four fifths are seen a single time; 5.5% belongs to the top ten. CDR1 is SEHNR, CDR2 FQNEAQ, per germline (reference sequence). There are 18 residues in the CDR3. J was trimmed by 1 base and V by 6 bases; bases with no gene match: 12. The rearrangement uses TRBV7-9 and TRBJ2-6; the match to TRBD1 covers 7 bases. This receptor was taken from a woman in her 70s with acute or convalescent COVID-19. The sequencing sample was made of peripheral blood. DNA for the CDR3: TGTGCCAGCAGTTCCCACAGGGGCTCTTGGTCTGGGGCCAACGTCCTGACTTTC. It yields the protein CASSSHRGSWSGANVLTF.